These T cell receptor beta chains were read from a single sample in a study of blood T cell repertoires in COVID-19. Some clones are missing from TCRdb's copy, which holds only in-frame ones; the method was immunoSEQ multiplex PCR. The top ten clones hold approximately 1.2% of a sample with over 300,000 clones, 89% of them seen once. The sample comprised peripheral blood. The source of these receptors is a man aged 40-49 years with acute or convalescent COVID-19. Each CDR3 is given with its conserved first and last residue. D genes are given only for firm matches. Only part of the rows carry a size: once, few, many, or a class if the clone is expanded.

V gene	J gene	D gene	clone size	CDR3 protein	CDR3 DNA
TRBV7-8	TRBJ1-4	-	-	CASSSRRPQEGEKLFF	TGTGCCAGCAGCTCCAGACGTCCTCAGGAGGGGGAAAAACTGTTTTTT
TRBV27	TRBJ2-4	TRBD2	-	CASSPSGAGSPKNIQYF	TGTGCCAGCAGCCCGAGCGGGGCGGGAAGTCCCAAAAACATTCAGTACTTC
TRBV11-3	TRBJ2-1	TRBD1	-	CASGSGQGRTKAPNEQFF	TGTGCCAGCGGCTCGGGACAGGGTCGGACGAAGGCCCCCAATGAGCAGTTCTTC
TRBV5-1	TRBJ1-4	-	-	CASSLDSPRFNEKLFF	TGCGCCAGCAGCTTGGACTCCCCCCGGTTTAATGAAAAACTGTTTTTT
TRBV5-6	TRBJ2-1	TRBD2	-	CASSGGLANEQFF	TGTGCCAGCAGCGGGGGACTAGCCAATGAGCAGTTCTTC
TRBV4-2	TRBJ1-6	-	-	CASSQEVFVGNSPLHF	TGTGCCAGCAGCCAAGAGGTTTTCGTCGGGAATTCACCCCTCCACTTT
TRBV6-5	TRBJ2-5	TRBD1	-	CAGPHRDREDF	TGTGCCGGACCACACCGGGACAGGGAGGACTTC
TRBV18	TRBJ2-1	-	-	CASSPPSSVNYNEQFF	TGTGCCAGCTCACCGCCCTCTAGCGTGAACTACAATGAGCAGTTCTTC
TRBV28	TRBJ1-2	TRBD1	-	CASTTPGQGDYYGYTF	TGTGCCAGCACCACCCCCGGGCAGGGGGACTACTATGGCTACACCTTC
TRBV6-2/TRBV6-3	TRBJ2-7	TRBD1	-	CASSNRDRGTYEQYF	TGTGCCAGCAGTAACCGGGACAGGGGAACCTACGAGCAGTACTTC
TRBV5-1	TRBJ1-4	TRBD1	few	CASSTGTGNEKLFF	TGCGCCAGCAGCACCGGGACAGGGAATGAAAAACTGTTTTTT
TRBV4-3	TRBJ1-2	TRBD1	once	CASSQDYPGQPNPFNYGYTF	TGCGCCAGCAGCCAAGATTACCCGGGACAGCCCAATCCCTTTAACTATGGCTACACCTTC
TRBV6-5	TRBJ2-2	-	few	CASREVFTGELFF	TGTGCCAGCAGGGAGGTATTCACCGGGGAGCTGTTTTTT
TRBV5-1	TRBJ1-2	TRBD1	-	CASSNLTGMVSSGYTF	TGCGCCAGCAGCAACCTGACAGGGATGGTTTCCTCTGGCTACACCTTC
TRBV5-1	TRBJ2-3	TRBD2	once	CASSLGGSSTDTQYF	TGCGCCAGCAGCTTGGGCGGGAGTAGCACAGATACGCAGTATTTT
TRBV19	TRBJ1-2	-	-	CASRALGGNYGYTF	TGTGCCAGTAGGGCTCTCGGAGGGAACTATGGCTACACCTTC
TRBV9	TRBJ1-2	-	once	CASSGPRGSGGYTF	TGTGCCAGCAGCGGCCCCCGGGGGAGTGGCGGCTACACCTTC
TRBV19	TRBJ1-6	-	few	CASSISRGSNSPLHF	TGTGCCAGTAGTATCAGTAGGGGATCGAATTCACCCCTCCACTTT
TRBV28	TRBJ2-7	TRBD2	-	CASSSGGPRYEQYF	TGTGCCAGCAGCTCGGGGGGGCCTCGGTACGAGCAGTACTTC
TRBV6-2/TRBV6-3	TRBJ1-1	TRBD1	-	CASSYSRTGMNTEAFF	TGTGCCAGCAGTTACTCTAGGACAGGGATGAACACTGAAGCTTTCTTT
TRBV5-8	TRBJ1-1	TRBD1	-	CASSLGTGSTEAFF	TGTGCCAGCAGCTTGGGGACAGGTTCCACTGAAGCTTTCTTT
TRBV27	TRBJ1-5	-	-	CASSFTSPGAWNQPQHF	TGTGCCAGCAGTTTTACATCACCAGGGGCTTGGAATCAGCCCCAGCATTTT
TRBV5-4	TRBJ2-3	-	-	CASSSGDGADTQYF	TGTGCCAGCAGCTCAGGGGATGGCGCAGATACGCAGTATTTT
TRBV7-8	TRBJ1-4	-	-	CASSRPRAPRNNEKLFF	TGTGCCAGCAGCCGACCGCGGGCCCCCCGAAATAATGAAAAACTGTTTTTT
TRBV7-9	TRBJ1-3	-	-	CASSLAGAGLSGNTIYF	TGTGCCAGCAGCTTAGCGGGGGCAGGCCTCTCTGGAAACACCATATATTTT
TRBV28	TRBJ2-5	TRBD1	-	CASSLGQGARETQYF	TGTGCCAGCAGTTTGGGACAGGGGGCTAGGGAGACCCAGTACTTC
TRBV27	TRBJ2-1	TRBD1	-	CASSVQSGQGYNEQFF	TGTGCCAGCAGTGTCCAGTCGGGACAGGGGTACAATGAGCAGTTCTTC
TRBV3-1/TRBV3-2	TRBJ2-1	TRBD2	-	CASSQGEGRSEQFF	TGTGCCAGCAGCCAAGGGGAGGGAAGGTCTGAGCAGTTCTTC
TRBV10-2	TRBJ2-2	-	-	CASSESAGTSTGELFF	TGCGCCAGCAGTGAGTCGGCAGGGACAAGCACCGGGGAGCTGTTTTTT
TRBV5-5	TRBJ1-4	TRBD1	-	CASSLQGREKLFF	TGTGCCAGCAGCTTACAGGGGCGCGAAAAACTGTTTTTT
TRBV29-1	TRBJ2-7	-	-	CSVSQGRSYEQYF	TGCAGCGTGTCCCAGGGCCGGTCCTACGAGCAGTACTTC
TRBV6-5	TRBJ2-2	-	-	CASTGQANTGELFF	TGTGCCAGCACTGGCCAGGCGAACACCGGGGAGCTGTTTTTT
TRBV24-1	TRBJ1-2	-	-	CATSPGALANYGYTF	TGTGCCACCAGCCCAGGGGCCCTAGCTAACTATGGCTACACCTTC
TRBV24-1	TRBJ2-1	TRBD1	-	CATSDFGTGYEQFF	TGTGCCACCAGTGATTTTGGGACAGGGTATGAGCAGTTCTTC
TRBV4-2	TRBJ1-3	-	-	CASSPSLGQSSGNTIYF	TGTGCCAGCAGCCCATCCTTAGGACAGAGCTCTGGAAACACCATATATTTT
TRBV28	TRBJ2-7	TRBD2	-	CASSLNGGGEGEQYF	TGTGCCAGCAGTTTAAACGGGGGGGGCGAAGGCGAGCAGTACTTC
TRBV7-2	TRBJ2-3	TRBD2	-	CASRKTSGGAGTQYF	TGTGCCAGCAGAAAGACTAGCGGGGGGGCCGGGACGCAGTATTTT
TRBV15	TRBJ2-5	-	-	CATSRAEERGETQYF	TGTGCCACCAGCAGAGCCGAAGAGCGCGGAGAGACCCAGTACTTC
TRBV7-8	TRBJ2-7	-	-	CASSHTGEQYF	TGTGCCAGCAGCCATACGGGGGAGCAGTACTTC
TRBV29-1	TRBJ2-2	-	-	CSVRGPNTGELFF	TGCAGCGTTCGAGGCCCTAACACCGGGGAGCTGTTTTTT
TRBV7-2	TRBJ1-5	-	few	CASSSSSQPQHF	TGTGCCAGCAGCTCTAGTAGTCAGCCCCAGCATTTT
TRBV12-3/TRBV12-4	TRBJ1-5	TRBD1	-	CASSFGTDQPQHF	TGTGCCAGCAGTTTCGGGACAGATCAGCCCCAGCATTTT
TRBV4-1	TRBJ1-5	-	-	CASRRGGNQPQHF	TGCGCCAGCAGGCGGGGAGGCAATCAGCCCCAGCATTTT
TRBV6-4	TRBJ1-1	-	-	CASSEGAGVEAFF	TGTGCCAGCAGTGAAGGGGCAGGGGTTGAAGCTTTCTTT
TRBV2	TRBJ2-7	TRBD1	-	CASSERDSYEQYF	TGTGCCAGCAGTGAACGGGACAGCTACGAGCAGTACTTC
TRBV7-8	TRBJ2-7	-	few	CASSLERISSYEQYF	TGTGCCAGCAGCTTAGAGAGGATTAGCTCCTACGAGCAGTACTTC
TRBV7-2	TRBJ2-3	TRBD2	-	CASSLDSGGGDTQYF	TGTGCCAGCAGCTTAGATAGCGGGGGGGGAGATACGCAGTATTTT
TRBV5-6	TRBJ1-2	-	-	CASSLGADLNTF	TGTGCCAGCAGCCTGGGGGCAGATCTCAACACCTTC
TRBV27	TRBJ2-2	-	-	CASSLAYTGELFF	TGTGCCAGCAGCCTAGCGTACACCGGGGAGCTGTTTTTT
TRBV12-3/TRBV12-4	TRBJ1-1	-	-	CASSLEGTEAFF	TGTGCCAGCAGTTTGGAGGGGACTGAAGCTTTCTTT
TRBV9	TRBJ2-7	-	few	CASSISEGPEQYF	TGTGCCAGCAGCATTAGTGAGGGTCCCGAGCAGTACTTC
TRBV18	TRBJ1-2	-	-	CASSPQQEQTAYGYTF	TGTGCCAGCTCACCCCAACAGGAACAAACGGCCTATGGCTACACCTTC
TRBV30	TRBJ1-5	-	-	CAWSTGSPGGNQPQHF	TGTGCCTGGAGTACAGGGTCCCCTGGGGGCAATCAGCCCCAGCATTTT
TRBV1	TRBJ1-5	-	-	CTSSQDRAGERYSNQPQHF	TGCACCAGCAGCCAAGATCGGGCAGGGGAAAGATATAGCAATCAGCCCCAGCATTTT
TRBV6-2/TRBV6-3	TRBJ1-2	TRBD1	-	CASSYSQDRPLYGYTF	TGTGCCAGCAGTTACTCCCAGGACAGGCCTCTCTATGGCTACACCTTC